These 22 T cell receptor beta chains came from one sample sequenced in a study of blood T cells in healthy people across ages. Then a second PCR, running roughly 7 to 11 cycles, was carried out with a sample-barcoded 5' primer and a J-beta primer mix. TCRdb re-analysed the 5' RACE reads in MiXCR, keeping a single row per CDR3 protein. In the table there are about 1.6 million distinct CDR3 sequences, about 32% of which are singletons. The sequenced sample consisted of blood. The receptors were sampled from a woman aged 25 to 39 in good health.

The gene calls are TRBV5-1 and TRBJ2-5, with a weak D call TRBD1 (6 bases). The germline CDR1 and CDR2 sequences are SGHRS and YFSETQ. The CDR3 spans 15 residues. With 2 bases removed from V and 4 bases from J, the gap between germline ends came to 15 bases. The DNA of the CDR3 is TGCGCCAGCAGCTTACAGGGATACGGCCGAGAGACCCAGTACTTC. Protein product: CASSLQGYGRETQYF.

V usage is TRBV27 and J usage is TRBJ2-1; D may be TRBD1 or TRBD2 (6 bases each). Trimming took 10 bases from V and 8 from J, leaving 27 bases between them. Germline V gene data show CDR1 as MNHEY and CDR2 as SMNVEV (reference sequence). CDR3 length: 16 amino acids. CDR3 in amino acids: CATEGGYGKEQHEQFF. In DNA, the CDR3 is TGTGCCACAGAGGGGGGATACGGGAAGGAACAGCATGAGCAGTTCTTC.

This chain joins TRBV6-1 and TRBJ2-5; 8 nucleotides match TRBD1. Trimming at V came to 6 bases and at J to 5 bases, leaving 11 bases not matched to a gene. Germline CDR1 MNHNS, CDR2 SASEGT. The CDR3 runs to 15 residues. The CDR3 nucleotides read TGTGCCAGCAGCACCGGACAGGGTTCGGGTGAGACCCAGTACTTC. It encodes CASSTGQGSGETQYF.

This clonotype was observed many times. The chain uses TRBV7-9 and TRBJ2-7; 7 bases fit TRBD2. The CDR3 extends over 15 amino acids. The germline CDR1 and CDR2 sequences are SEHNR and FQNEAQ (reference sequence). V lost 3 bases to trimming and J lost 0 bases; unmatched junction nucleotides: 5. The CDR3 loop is CASSLNGGSSYEQYF. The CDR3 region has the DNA TGTGCCAGCAGCTTGAACGGGGGGTCCTCCTACGAGCAGTACTTC.

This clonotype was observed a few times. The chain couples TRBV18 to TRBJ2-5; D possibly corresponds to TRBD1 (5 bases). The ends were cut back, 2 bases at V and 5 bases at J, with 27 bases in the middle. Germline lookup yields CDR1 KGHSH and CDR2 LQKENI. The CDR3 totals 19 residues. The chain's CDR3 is CASSPERSGHRRLRETQYF. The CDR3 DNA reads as TGTGCCAGCTCACCAGAAAGATCCGGGCACAGGCGGTTGAGGGAGACCCAGTACTTC.

CDR3 in DNA: TGTGCCAGCAGTGCGACTGGGGACACTGAAGCTTTCTTT. Translation: CASSATGDTEAFF. The rearrangement uses TRBV2 and TRBJ1-1; no clear D. The CDR3 spans 13 residues. CDR1 and CDR2 (germline): SNHLY, FYNNEI. V lost 4 bases and J lost 3, with 9 bases in between.

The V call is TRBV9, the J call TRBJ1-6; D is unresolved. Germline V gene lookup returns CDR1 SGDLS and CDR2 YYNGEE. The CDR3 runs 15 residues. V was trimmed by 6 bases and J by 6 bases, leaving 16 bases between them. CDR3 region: CASIRRRQLNSPLHF. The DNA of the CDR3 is TGTGCCAGCATTAGAAGGAGGCAGCTTAATTCACCCCTCCACTTT.

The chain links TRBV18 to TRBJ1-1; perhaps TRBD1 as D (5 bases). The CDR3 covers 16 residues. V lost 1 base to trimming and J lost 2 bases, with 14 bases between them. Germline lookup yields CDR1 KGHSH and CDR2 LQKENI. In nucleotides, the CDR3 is TGTGCCAGCTCACCACAAATCTGGGGGGAAAACACTGAAGCTTTCTTT. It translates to CASSPQIWGENTEAFF.

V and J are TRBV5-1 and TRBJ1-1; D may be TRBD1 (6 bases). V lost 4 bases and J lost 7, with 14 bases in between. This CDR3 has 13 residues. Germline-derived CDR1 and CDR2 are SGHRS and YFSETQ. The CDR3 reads CASSAGTPLEAFF. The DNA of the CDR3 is TGCGCCAGCAGCGCCGGGACACCTCTTGAAGCTTTCTTT.

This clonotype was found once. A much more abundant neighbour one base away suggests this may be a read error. CDR3 region: CAISNPAEGAVYEQYF. In DNA form, the CDR3 reads TGTGCCATCAGTAATCCGGCGGAGGGAGCGGTTTACGAGCAGTACTTC. This chain connects TRBV10-3 to TRBJ2-5, with a possible D match to TRBD2 (6 bases). The J call may be in error: the DNA end matches TRBJ2-7 better. Germline V gene lookup returns CDR1 ENHRY and CDR2 SYGVKD. CDR3 length: 16 residues.

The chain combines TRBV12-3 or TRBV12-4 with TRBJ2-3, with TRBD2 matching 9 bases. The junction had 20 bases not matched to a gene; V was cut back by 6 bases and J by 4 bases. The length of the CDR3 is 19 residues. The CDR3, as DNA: TGTGCCAGCAGCAATCGGGCGGGAGGGTTACATGGGGTACCAGATACGCAGTATTTT. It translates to CASSNRAGGLHGVPDTQYF.

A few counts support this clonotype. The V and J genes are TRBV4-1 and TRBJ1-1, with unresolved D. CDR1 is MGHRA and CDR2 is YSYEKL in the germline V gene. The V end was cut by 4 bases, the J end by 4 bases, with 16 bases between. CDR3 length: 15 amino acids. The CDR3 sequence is CASSRGQLESTEAFF. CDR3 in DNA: TGCGCCAGCAGCCGTGGGCAGCTCGAGAGCACTGAAGCTTTCTTT.

CDR3 sequence reads: CSATRYDRSGEQYF. In DNA form, the CDR3 reads TGCAGTGCTACTCGCTACGACAGGTCGGGCGAGCAGTACTTC. V and J are TRBV20-1 and TRBJ2-7; tentatively, D is TRBD1 (6 bases). The CDR3 is made up of 14 amino acids. Germline CDR1 is DFQATT and CDR2 is SNEGSKA (reference sequence). With 4 bases removed from V and 6 bases from J, the gap between germline ends came to 19 bases.

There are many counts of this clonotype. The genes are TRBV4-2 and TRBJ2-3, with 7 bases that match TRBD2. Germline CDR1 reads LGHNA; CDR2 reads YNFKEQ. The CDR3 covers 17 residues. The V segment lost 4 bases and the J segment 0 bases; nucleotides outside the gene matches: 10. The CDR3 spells CASSPSERGPSTDTQYF. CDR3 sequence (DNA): TGTGCCAGCAGCCCCTCGGAGCGGGGTCCAAGCACAGATACGCAGTATTTT.

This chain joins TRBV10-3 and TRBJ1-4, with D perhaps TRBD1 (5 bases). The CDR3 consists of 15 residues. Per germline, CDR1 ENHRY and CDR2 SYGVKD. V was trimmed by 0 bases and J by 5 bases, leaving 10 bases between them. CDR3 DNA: TGTGCCATCAGTGAGTCTGCGGGGCGGAATGAAAAACTGTTTTTT. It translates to CAISESAGRNEKLFF.

CDR3 residues: CASSVESSGGGSYEQYF. CDR3 in DNA: TGTGCCAGCAGCGTAGAATCCTCAGGGGGTGGATCCTACGAGCAGTACTTC. The V and J genes are TRBV9 and TRBJ2-7, with 7 bases that match TRBD1. V lost 0 bases to trimming and J lost 1 base; unmatched junction nucleotides: 10. Germline-derived CDR1 and CDR2 are SGDLS and YYNGEE. The CDR3 sequence is 17 residues long.

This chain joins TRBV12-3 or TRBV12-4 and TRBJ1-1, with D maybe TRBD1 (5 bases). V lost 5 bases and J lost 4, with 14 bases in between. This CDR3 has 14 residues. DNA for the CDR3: TGTGCCAGCAGTAATCGGCAGGGAGGCACTGAAGCTTTCTTT. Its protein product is CASSNRQGGTEAFF.

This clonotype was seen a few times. CDR3 in DNA: TGTGCCACCGGGGGACGGGGAAGCATCACAGATACGCAGTATTTT. This codes for CATGGRGSITDTQYF. The chain is built from TRBV28 and TRBJ2-3, with D possibly matching TRBD2 (6 bases). V was trimmed by 10 bases and J by 2 bases, leaving 19 bases between them. CDR1 and CDR2 (germline): MDHEN, SYDVKM. This CDR3 has 15 amino acids.

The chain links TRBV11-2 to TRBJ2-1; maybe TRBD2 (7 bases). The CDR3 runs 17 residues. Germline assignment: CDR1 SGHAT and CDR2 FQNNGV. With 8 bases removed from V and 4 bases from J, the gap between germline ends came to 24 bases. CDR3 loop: CASHLGGGGFIYNEQFF. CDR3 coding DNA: TGTGCCAGCCACCTTGGGGGCGGGGGCTTTATTTACAATGAGCAGTTCTTC.

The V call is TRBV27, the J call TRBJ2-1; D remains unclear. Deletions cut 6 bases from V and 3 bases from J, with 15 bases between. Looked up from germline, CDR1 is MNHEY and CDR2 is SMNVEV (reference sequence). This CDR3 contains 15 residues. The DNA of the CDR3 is TGTGCCAGCAGCCCAAGCGTCAACGTCTACAATGAGCAGTTCTTC. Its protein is CASSPSVNVYNEQFF.

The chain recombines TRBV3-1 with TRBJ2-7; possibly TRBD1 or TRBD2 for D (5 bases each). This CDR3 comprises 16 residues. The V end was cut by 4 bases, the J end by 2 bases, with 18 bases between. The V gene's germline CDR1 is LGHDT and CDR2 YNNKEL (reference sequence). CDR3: CASSLVLGDVAYEQYF. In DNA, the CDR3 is TGTGCCAGCAGCCTGGTCTTGGGGGACGTAGCCTACGAGCAGTACTTC.

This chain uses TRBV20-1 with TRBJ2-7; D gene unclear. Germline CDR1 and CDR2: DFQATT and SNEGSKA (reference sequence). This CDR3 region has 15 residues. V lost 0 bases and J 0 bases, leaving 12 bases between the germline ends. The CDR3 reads CSARDGAESSYEQYF. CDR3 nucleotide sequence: TGCAGTGCTAGAGATGGTGCCGAGAGCTCCTACGAGCAGTACTTC.